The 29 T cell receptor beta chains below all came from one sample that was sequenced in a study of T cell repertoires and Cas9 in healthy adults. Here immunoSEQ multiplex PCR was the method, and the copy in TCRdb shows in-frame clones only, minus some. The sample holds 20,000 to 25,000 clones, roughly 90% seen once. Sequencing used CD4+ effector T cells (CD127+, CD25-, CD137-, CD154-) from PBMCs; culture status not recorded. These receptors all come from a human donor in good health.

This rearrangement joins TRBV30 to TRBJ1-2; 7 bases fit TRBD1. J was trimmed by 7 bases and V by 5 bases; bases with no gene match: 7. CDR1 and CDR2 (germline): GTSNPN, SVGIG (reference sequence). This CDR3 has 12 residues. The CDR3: CAWGGDSPGYTF. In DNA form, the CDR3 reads TGTGCCTGGGGGGGGGACAGTCCTGGCTACACCTTC.

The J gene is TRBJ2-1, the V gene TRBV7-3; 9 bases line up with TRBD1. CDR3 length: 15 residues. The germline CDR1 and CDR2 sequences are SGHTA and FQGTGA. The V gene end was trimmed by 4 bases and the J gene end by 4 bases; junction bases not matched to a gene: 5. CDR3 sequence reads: CASSSGQGIYNEQFF. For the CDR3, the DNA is TGTGCCAGCAGCTCCGGACAGGGGATATACAATGAGCAGTTCTTC.

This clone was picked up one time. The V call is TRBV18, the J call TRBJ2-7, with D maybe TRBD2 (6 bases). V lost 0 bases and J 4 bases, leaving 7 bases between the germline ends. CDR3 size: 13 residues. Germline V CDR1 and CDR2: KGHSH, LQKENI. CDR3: CASSPPAGYEQYF. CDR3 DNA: TGTGCCAGCTCACCACCTGCGGGGTACGAGCAGTACTTC.

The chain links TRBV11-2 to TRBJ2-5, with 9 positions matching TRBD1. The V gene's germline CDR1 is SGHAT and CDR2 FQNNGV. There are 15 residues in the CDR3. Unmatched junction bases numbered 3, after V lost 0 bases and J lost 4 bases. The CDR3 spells CASSLEGQGRETQYF. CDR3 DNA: TGTGCCAGCAGCTTAGAGGGACAGGGCCGAGAGACCCAGTACTTC.

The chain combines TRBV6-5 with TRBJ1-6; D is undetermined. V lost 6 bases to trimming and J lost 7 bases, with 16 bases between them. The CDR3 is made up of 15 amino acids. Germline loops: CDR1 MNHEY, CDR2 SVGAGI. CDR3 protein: CASRPIHSPNSPLHF. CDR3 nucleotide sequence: TGTGCCAGCAGACCGATACACTCACCCAATTCACCCCTCCACTTT.

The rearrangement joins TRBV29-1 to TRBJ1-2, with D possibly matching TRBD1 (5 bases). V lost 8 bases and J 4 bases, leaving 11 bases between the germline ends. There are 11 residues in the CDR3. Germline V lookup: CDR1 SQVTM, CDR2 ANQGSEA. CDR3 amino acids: CSTRDSYGYTF. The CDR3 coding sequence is TGCAGCACACGGGACTCCTATGGCTACACCTTC.

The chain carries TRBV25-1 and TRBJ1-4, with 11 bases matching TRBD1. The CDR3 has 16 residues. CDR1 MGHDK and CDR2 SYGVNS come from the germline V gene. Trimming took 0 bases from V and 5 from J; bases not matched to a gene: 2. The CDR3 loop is CASSEYRTGGNEKLFF. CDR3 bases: TGTGCCAGCAGTGAATATCGGACAGGGGGCAATGAAAAACTGTTTTTT.

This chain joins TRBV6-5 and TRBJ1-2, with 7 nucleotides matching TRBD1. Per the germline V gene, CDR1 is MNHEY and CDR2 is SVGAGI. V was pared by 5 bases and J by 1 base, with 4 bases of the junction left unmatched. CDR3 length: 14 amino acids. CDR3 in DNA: TGTGCCAGCAGTCGGACAGGACTTAACTATGGCTACACCTTC. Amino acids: CASSRTGLNYGYTF.

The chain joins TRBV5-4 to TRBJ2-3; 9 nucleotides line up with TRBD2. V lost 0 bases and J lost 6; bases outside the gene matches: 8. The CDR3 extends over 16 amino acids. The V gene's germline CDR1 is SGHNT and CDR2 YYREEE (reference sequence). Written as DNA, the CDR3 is TGTGCCAGCAGCTTGGACGGTAGAGCGGGGGGCGATACGCAGTATTTT. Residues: CASSLDGRAGGDTQYF. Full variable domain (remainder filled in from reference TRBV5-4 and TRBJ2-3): ETGVTQSPTHLIKTRGQQVTLRCSSQSGHNTVSWYQQALGQGPQFIFQYYREEENGRGNFPPRFSGLQFPNYSSELNVNALELDDSALYLCASSLDGRAGGDTQYFGPGTRLTVL.

The CDR3 protein is CASSDRADTQYF. In DNA form, the CDR3 reads TGTGCCAGCAGTGACAGGGCAGATACGCAGTATTTT. The chain recombines TRBV2 with TRBJ2-3, with D perhaps matching TRBD1 (5 bases). V dropped 3 bases and J dropped 4 bases, with 5 bases sitting between them. Germline V gene data show CDR1 as SNHLY and CDR2 as FYNNEI. There are 12 residues in the CDR3. Full variable domain (missing parts from reference TRBV2 and TRBJ2-3): EPEVTQTPSHQVTQMGQEVILRCVPISNHLYFYWYRQILGQKVEFLVSFYNNEISEKSEIFDDQFSVERPDGSNFTLKIRSTKLEDSAMYFCASSDRADTQYFGPGTRLTVL.

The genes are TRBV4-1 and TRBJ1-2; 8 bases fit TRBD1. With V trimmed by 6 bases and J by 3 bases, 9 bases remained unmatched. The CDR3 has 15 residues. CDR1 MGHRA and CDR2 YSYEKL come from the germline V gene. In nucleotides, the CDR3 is TGCGCCAGCAGAGGAAGACAGGGGAAATACTATGGCTACACCTTC. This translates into CASRGRQGKYYGYTF.

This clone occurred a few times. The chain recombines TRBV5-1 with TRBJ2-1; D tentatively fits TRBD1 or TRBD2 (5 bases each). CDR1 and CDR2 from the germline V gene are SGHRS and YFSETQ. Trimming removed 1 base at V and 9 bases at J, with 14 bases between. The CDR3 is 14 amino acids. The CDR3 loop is CASSLRRDLGEQFF. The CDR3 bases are TGCGCCAGCAGCTTGAGAAGGGACCTCGGTGAGCAGTTCTTC.

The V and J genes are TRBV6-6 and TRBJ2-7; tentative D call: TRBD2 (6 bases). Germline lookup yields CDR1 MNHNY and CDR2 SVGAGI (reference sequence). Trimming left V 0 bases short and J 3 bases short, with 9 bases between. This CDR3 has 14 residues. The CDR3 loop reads CASSYSAGSYEQYF. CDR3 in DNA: TGTGCCAGCAGTTACTCGGCGGGGAGCTACGAGCAGTACTTC.

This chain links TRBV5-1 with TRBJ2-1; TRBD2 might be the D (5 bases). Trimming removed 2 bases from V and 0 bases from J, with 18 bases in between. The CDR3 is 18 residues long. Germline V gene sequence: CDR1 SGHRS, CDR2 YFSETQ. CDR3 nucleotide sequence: TGCGCCAGCAGCTTACGCCAAGTCAGTGGGAGCTCCTACAATGAGCAGTTCTTC. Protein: CASSLRQVSGSSYNEQFF.

The CDR3 DNA follows: TGTGCCAGCAGCTGGACTAGCGGGGGGGCCACAGATACGCAGTATTTT. Translated, it gives CASSWTSGGATDTQYF. The gene calls are TRBV7-9 and TRBJ2-3; 15 bases are shared with TRBD2. The germline V gene encodes CDR1 SEHNR and CDR2 FQNEAQ (reference sequence). This CDR3 has 16 amino acids. J lost 2 bases, V lost 4 bases, and 1 base had no gene match.

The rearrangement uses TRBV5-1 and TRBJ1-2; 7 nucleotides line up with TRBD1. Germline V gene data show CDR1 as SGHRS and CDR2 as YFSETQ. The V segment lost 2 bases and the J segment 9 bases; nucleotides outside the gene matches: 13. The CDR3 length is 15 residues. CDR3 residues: CASSLGTGESFRYTF. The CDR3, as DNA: TGCGCCAGCAGCTTAGGCACAGGGGAGAGTTTTCGCTACACCTTC. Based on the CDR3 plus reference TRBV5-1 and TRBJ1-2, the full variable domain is KAGVTQTPRYLIKTRGQQVTLSCSPISGHRSVSWYQQTPGQGLQFLFEYFSETQRNKGNFPGRFSGRQFSNSRSEMNVSTLELGDSALYLCASSLGTGESFRYTFGSGTRLTVV.

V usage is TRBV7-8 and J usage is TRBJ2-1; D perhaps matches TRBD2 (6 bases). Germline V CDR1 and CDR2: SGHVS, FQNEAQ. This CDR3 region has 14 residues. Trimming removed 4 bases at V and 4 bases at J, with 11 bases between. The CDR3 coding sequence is TGTGCCAGCAGCTATGCGGGGCGATACAATGAGCAGTTCTTC. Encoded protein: CASSYAGRYNEQFF.

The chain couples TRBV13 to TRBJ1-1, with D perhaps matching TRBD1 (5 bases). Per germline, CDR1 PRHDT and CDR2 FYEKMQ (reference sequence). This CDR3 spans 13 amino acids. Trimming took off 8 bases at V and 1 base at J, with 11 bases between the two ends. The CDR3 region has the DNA TGTGCCAGCGGGAAGGGGAGGAACACTGAAGCTTTCTTT. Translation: CASGKGRNTEAFF.

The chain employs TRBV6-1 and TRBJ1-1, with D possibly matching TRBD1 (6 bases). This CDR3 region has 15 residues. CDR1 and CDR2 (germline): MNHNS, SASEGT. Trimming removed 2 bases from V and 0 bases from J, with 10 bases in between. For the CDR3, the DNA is TGTGCCAGCAGTGAACCGGGACATATGAACACTGAAGCTTTCTTT. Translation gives CASSEPGHMNTEAFF.

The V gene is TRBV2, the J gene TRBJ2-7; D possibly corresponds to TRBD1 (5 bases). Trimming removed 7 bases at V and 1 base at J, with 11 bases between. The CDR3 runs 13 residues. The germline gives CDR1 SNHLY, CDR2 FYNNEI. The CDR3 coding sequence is TGTGCCAGCAAGGTCAGGACATCCTACGAGCAGTACTTC. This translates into CASKVRTSYEQYF.

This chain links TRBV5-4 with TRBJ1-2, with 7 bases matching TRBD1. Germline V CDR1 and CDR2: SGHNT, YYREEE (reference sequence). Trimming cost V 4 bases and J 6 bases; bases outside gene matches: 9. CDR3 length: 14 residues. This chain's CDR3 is CASSRDSLGHGYTF. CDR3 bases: TGTGCCAGCAGCCGGGACAGCCTCGGGCATGGCTACACCTTC.

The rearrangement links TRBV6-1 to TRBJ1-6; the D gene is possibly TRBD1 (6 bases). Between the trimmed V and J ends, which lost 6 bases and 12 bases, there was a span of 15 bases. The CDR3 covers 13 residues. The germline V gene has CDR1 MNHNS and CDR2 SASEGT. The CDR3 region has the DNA TGTGCCAGCAGCCAACAGGGAAAGGGACCCCTCCACTTT. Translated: CASSQQGKGPLHF.

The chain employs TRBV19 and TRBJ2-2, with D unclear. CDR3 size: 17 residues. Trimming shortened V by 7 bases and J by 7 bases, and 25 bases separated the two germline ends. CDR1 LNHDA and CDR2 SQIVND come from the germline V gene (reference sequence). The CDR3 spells CASTLNSNLQGFGELFF. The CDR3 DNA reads TGTGCCAGTACGCTTAACAGTAATCTCCAAGGGTTCGGGGAGCTGTTTTTT.

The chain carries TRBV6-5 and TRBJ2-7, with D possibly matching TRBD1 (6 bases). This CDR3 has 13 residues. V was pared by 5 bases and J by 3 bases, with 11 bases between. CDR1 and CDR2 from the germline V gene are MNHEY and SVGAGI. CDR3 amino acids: CASSKQGFYEQYF. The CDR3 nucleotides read TGTGCCAGCAGTAAACAGGGATTCTACGAGCAGTACTTC.

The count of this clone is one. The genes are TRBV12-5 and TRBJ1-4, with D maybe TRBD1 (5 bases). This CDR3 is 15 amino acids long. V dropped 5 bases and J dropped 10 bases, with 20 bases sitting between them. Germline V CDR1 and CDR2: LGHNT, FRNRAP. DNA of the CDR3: TGTGCTAGTGGTCCCGGGGACCTGAGGAGTGGAAAACTGTTTTTT. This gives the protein CASGPGDLRSGKLFF.

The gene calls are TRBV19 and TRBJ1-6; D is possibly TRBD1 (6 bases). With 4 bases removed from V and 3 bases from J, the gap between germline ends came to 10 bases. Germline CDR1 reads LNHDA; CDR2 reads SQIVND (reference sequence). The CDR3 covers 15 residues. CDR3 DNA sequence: TGTGCCAGTAGTAGCCAGGGGAACTATAATTCACCCCTCCACTTT. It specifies CASSSQGNYNSPLHF.

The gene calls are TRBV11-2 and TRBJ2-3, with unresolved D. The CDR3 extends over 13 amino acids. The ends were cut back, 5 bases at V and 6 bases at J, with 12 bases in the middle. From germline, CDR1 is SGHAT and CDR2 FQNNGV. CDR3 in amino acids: CASSLGRVDTQYF. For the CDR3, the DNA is TGTGCCAGCAGCCTAGGAAGAGTGGATACGCAGTATTTT. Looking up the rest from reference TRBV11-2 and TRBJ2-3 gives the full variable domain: EAGVAQSPRYKIIEKRQSVAFWCNPISGHATLYWYQQILGQGPKLLIQFQNNGVVDDSQLPKDRFSAERLKGVDSTLKIQPAKLEDSAVYLCASSLGRVDTQYFGPGTRLTVL.

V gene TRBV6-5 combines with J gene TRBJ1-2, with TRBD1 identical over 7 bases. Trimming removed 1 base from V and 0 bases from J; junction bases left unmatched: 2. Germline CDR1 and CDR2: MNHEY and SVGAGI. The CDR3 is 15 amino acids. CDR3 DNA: TGTGCCAGCAGTTACTACAGGGGATCTAACTATGGCTACACCTTC. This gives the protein CASSYYRGSNYGYTF.

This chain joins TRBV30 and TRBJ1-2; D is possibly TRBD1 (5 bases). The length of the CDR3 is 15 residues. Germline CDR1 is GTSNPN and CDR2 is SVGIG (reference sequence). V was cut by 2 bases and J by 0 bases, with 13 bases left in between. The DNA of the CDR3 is TGTGCCTGGAGTCGAGAGGCAGGGTCTAACTATGGCTACACCTTC. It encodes CAWSREAGSNYGYTF.